This is a list of T cell receptor beta chains from one sample in a study of T cell responses to AZD1222 COVID-19 vaccine. Clones were read by immunoSEQ multiplex PCR, and TCRdb kept only the in-frame ones, dropping some. The sample lists tens of thousands of clones; roughly 89% were seen once. Material: peripheral blood, obtained 28 days after the second AZD1222 dose. The receptors originated from an adult who received the AZD1222 COVID-19 vaccine. The CDR3 runs from the conserved cysteine through the conserved F or W. D genes are given only for firm matches. Expanded clones are given a class, and other clones once, few, many or no size at all.

TRBJ1-2,once,TRBV13,TRBD1,CASTTDRTPSGYTF,TGTGCCAGCACCACGGACAGGACCCCCTCTGGCTACACCTTC
TRBJ2-1,.,TRBV5-1,TRBD1,CASSLGTGNEQFF,TGCGCCAGCAGCTTGGGGACAGGGAATGAGCAGTTCTTC
TRBJ2-1,.,TRBV19,TRBD1,CASSIGQGQGEQFF,TGTGCCAGTAGTATAGGACAGGGCCAAGGTGAGCAGTTCTTC
TRBJ1-1,once,TRBV7-3,.,CASSLTTGLRNTEAFF,TGTGCCAGCAGCTTAACGACGGGGCTGAGAAACACTGAAGCTTTCTTT
TRBJ2-7,large,TRBV11-2,TRBD1,CASSLMDRLDEQYF,TGTGCCAGCAGCTTAATGGACAGGTTGGACGAGCAGTACTTC
TRBJ1-4,.,TRBV10-2,.,CASRDGGEKLFF,TGCGCCAGCAGGGATGGAGGTGAAAAACTGTTTTTT
TRBJ2-3,.,TRBV5-1,TRBD1,CASSRDGTEITDTQYF,TGCGCCAGCAGCCGGGACGGGACAGAGATCACAGATACGCAGTATTTT
TRBJ1-2,.,TRBV20-1,.,CSASSGVSPYGYTF,TGCAGTGCTAGTTCAGGGGTCTCCCCCTATGGCTACACCTTC
TRBJ2-3,.,TRBV3-1/TRBV3-2,TRBD2,CASSQVPGGALDTQYF,TGTGCCAGCAGCCAAGTACCCGGGGGGGCCCTAGATACGCAGTATTTT
TRBJ2-1,.,TRBV5-1,.,CASSFEGVSSYNEQFF,TGCGCCAGCAGCTTTGAGGGGGTTAGCTCCTACAATGAGCAGTTCTTC
TRBJ1-6,.,TRBV3-1/TRBV3-2,.,CASSQDLAGSSYNSPLHF,TGTGCCAGCAGCCAAGACCTAGCCGGGAGCTCCTATAATTCACCCCTCCACTTT
TRBJ1-5,.,TRBV19,.,CASTERTDYNQPQHF,TGTGCCAGCACAGAACGGACAGATTACAATCAGCCCCAGCATTTT
TRBJ2-2,.,TRBV5-5,.,CASSLGWTANTGELFF,TGTGCCAGCAGCTTGGGTTGGACAGCTAACACCGGGGAGCTGTTTTTT
TRBJ1-1,.,TRBV13,.,CASSLNRNTEAFF,TGTGCCAGCAGCTTAAATAGGAACACTGAAGCTTTCTTT
TRBJ2-7,.,TRBV11-2,.,CASGAGTPPYEQYF,TGTGCCAGCGGGGCCGGGACACCCCCCTACGAGCAGTACTTC
TRBJ2-1,once,TRBV4-1,.,CASSRPPGNEQFF,TGCGCCAGCAGCCGGCCTCCGGGCAATGAGCAGTTCTTC
TRBJ1-4,.,TRBV7-9,.,CASSPREATNEKLFF,TGTGCCAGCAGCCCCAGGGAGGCAACTAATGAAAAACTGTTTTTT
TRBJ1-2,.,TRBV7-9,TRBD1,CASSLFAGGSYGYTF,TGTGCCAGCAGCTTATTTGCAGGGGGTTCCTATGGCTACACCTTC
TRBJ2-1,.,TRBV6-5,.,CASREGGSGYNEQFF,TGTGCCAGCAGGGAGGGGGGGTCCGGCTACAATGAGCAGTTCTTC
TRBJ2-7,.,TRBV18,.,CASSPGSSGEQYF,TGTGCCAGCTCACCAGGTAGCTCGGGCGAGCAGTACTTC
TRBJ2-7,once,TRBV5-4,.,CASSEGRTYEQYF,TGTGCCAGCAGCGAGGGGCGAACCTACGAGCAGTACTTC
TRBJ1-2,.,TRBV3-1/TRBV3-2,.,CASSPRRGGYTF,TGTGCCAGCAGCCCTCGACGAGGTGGCTACACCTTC
TRBJ2-1,.,TRBV18,.,CASSPRIAEQFF,TGTGCCAGCTCACCACGAATAGCTGAGCAGTTCTTC
TRBJ2-7,.,TRBV7-6,.,CASSLYSGPYEQYF,TGTGCCAGCAGCTTATATAGTGGACCCTACGAGCAGTACTTC
TRBJ2-5,.,TRBV4-2,.,CASSPEGTTGETQYF,TGTGCCAGCAGCCCGGAGGGGACAACAGGAGAGACCCAGTACTTC
TRBJ1-1,.,TRBV24-1,TRBD1,CATSVFGTGGNAEAFF,TGTGCCACCAGTGTTTTCGGGACAGGGGGCAATGCTGAAGCTTTCTTT
TRBJ2-4,.,TRBV5-1,TRBD2,CASSSWTSGGANIQYF,TGCGCCAGCAGTTCCTGGACTAGCGGGGGGGCAAACATTCAGTACTTC
TRBJ1-4,.,TRBV6-2/TRBV6-3,.,CASSPLGENEKLFF,TGTGCCAGCAGTCCCCTTGGGGAGAATGAAAAACTGTTTTTT
TRBJ1-1,.,TRBV11-1,.,CASSLGGWNTEAFF,TGTGCCAGCAGCTTAGGGGGCTGGAACACTGAAGCTTTCTTT
TRBJ1-1,.,TRBV6-5,.,CASSLTEGTEAFF,TGTGCCAGCAGTCTCACCGAGGGTACTGAAGCTTTCTTT
TRBJ2-1,.,TRBV27,TRBD2,CASSLRLGGTNYNEQFF,TGTGCCAGCAGTTTACGTCTGGGGGGGACCAACTACAATGAGCAGTTCTTC
TRBJ2-3,.,TRBV25-1,.,CASSEWGTDTQYF,TGTGCCAGCAGTGAATGGGGCACAGATACGCAGTATTTT
TRBJ2-5,.,TRBV30,.,CAWSPGTSTQRETQYF,TGTGCCTGGAGTCCCGGGACATCAACCCAGCGGGAGACCCAGTACTTC
TRBJ1-6,few,TRBV4-2,.,CASSQGSSYNSPLHF,TGTGCCAGCAGCCAAGGGAGCTCCTATAATTCACCCCTCCACTTT
TRBJ1-5,.,TRBV10-3,.,CAISKSPGINQPQHF,TGTGCCATCAGTAAGTCTCCAGGAATAAATCAGCCCCAGCATTTT
TRBJ2-3,.,TRBV6-4,.,CASAVQGNADTQYF,TGTGCCAGCGCCGTCCAGGGTAACGCAGATACGCAGTATTTT
TRBJ1-1,.,TRBV5-1,.,CASRWGTYGGNTEAFF,TGCGCCAGCAGATGGGGGACGTACGGGGGGAACACTGAAGCTTTCTTT
TRBJ1-5,once,TRBV19,.,CASTMDRKRNQPQHF,TGTGCCAGTACCATGGACCGTAAAAGAAATCAGCCCCAGCATTTT